One T cell receptor beta chain is described in this entry. This entry comes from a study of technical replicates of blood from a few donors. Profiling relied on immunoSEQ multiplex PCR, and the TCRdb table lists in-frame clones only, not all of them. The sample includes over 85,000 clones, around 94% of them seen just once. Trimming stripped 3 bases from V and 11 bases from J, with 11 bases between. The CDR3 spans 13 residues. Germline assignment: CDR1 WSHSY and CDR2 SAAADI. The specimen sequenced was T cells isolated from PBMCs. The TCR was taken from a human donor in good health. This chain connects TRBV10-2 to TRBJ1-6; tentative D call: TRBD1 (6 bases). The CDR3 here is CASSDRGLPPLHF. The CDR3 nucleotides read TGCGCCAGCAGTGACAGGGGTCTGCCACCCCTCCACTTT.